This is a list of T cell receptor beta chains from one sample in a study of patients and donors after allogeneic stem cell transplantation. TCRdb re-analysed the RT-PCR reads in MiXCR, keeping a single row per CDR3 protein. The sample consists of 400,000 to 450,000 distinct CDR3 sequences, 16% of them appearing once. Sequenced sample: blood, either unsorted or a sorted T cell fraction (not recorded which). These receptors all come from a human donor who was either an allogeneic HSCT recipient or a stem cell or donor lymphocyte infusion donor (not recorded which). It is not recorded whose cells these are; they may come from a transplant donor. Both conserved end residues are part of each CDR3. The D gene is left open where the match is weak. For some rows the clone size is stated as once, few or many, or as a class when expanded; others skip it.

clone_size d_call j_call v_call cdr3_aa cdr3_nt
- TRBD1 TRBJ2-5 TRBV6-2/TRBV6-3 CASSTRDREETQYF TGTGCCAGCAGTACCCGGGACAGAGAAGAGACCCAGTACTTC
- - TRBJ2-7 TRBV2 CASSSLVSGEQYF TGTGCCAGCAGTTCCTTGGTGTCCGGCGAGCAGTACTTC
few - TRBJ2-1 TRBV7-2 CASSLVIGRPYNEQFF TGTGCCAGCAGCTTAGTAATAGGCAGACCCTACAATGAGCAGTTCTTC
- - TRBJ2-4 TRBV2 CASSEGIAKNIQYF TGTGCCAGCAGTGAGGGAATAGCCAAAAACATTCAGTACTTC
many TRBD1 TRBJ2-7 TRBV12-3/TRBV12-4 CASSSPKETGPFSEQYF TGTGCCAGCAGCTCCCCCAAAGAGACAGGGCCGTTTAGCGAGCAGTACTTC
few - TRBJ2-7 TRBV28 CASSGGDAGRYEQYF TGTGCCAGCAGTGGTGGGGACGCAGGACGCTACGAGCAGTACTTC
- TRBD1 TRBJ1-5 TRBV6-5 CASSSRTGNNQPQHF TGTGCCAGCAGTTCCCGGACAGGGAACAATCAGCCCCAGCATTTT
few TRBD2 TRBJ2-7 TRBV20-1 CRASELGSSGSYEQYF TGCAGAGCTAGCGAGCTCGGGTCTAGCGGCTCCTACGAGCAGTACTTC
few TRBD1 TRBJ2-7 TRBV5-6 CASSLAGQGNHEQYF TGTGCCAGCAGCTTGGCTGGACAGGGGAACCACGAGCAGTACTTC
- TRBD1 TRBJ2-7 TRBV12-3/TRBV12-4 CASSPPGTGSYEQYF TGTGCCAGCAGTCCCCCCGGGACAGGTTCCTACGAGCAGTACTTC
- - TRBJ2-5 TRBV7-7 CASSLAYKRETQYF TGTGCTAGCAGCTTAGCTTACAAGCGAGAGACCCAGTACTTC
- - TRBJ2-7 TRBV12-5 CASGLTGQTYEQYF TGTGCTAGTGGACTGACCGGACAGACCTACGAGCAGTACTTC
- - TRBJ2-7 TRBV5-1 CASGPQGREYEQYF TGCGCCAGCGGCCCACAGGGAAGAGAATACGAGCAGTACTTC
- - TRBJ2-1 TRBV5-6 CASSFSENEQFF TGTGCCAGCAGCTTTTCCGAAAATGAGCAGTTCTTC
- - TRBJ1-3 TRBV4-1 CASSQYRRDSGNTIYF TGCGCCAGCAGCCAATACCGACGGGACTCTGGAAACACCATATATTTT
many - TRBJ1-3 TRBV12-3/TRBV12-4 CASSLRQVSGNTIYF TGTGCCAGCAGTTTACGGCAGGTCTCTGGAAACACCATATATTTT
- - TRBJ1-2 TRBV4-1 CASSQEVNSLYGYTF TGCGCCAGCAGCCAAGAGGTAAACAGTCTCTATGGCTACACCTTC
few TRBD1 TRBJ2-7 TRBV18 CASSPETGVPYEQYF TGTGCCAGCTCACCAGAAACAGGGGTTCCCTACGAGCAGTACTTC
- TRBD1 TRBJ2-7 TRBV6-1 CASRGTGVDEQYF TGTGCCAGCAGGGGGACAGGGGTCGACGAGCAGTACTTC
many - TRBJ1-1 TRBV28 CASRGSYEAFF TGTGCCAGCAGGGGGTCATATGAAGCTTTCTTT
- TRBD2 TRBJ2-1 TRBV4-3 CASSRRLAGGYNEQFF TGCGCCAGCAGCCGCCGACTAGCGGGGGGGTACAATGAGCAGTTCTTC
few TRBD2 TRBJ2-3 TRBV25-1 CASSGSGPPDTQYF TGTGCCAGCAGTGGTAGCGGGCCCCCAGATACGCAGTATTTT
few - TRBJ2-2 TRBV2 CASRGDYTGELFF TGTGCCAGCAGGGGGGATTATACCGGGGAGCTGTTTTTT
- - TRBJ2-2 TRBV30 CAWSVRGVRVDTGELFF TGTGCCTGGAGTGTTCGCGGGGTCCGGGTAGACACCGGGGAGCTGTTTTTT
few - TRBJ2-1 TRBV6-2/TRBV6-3 CASSYPWGWGSYNEQFF TGTGCCAGCAGTTACCCTTGGGGATGGGGCTCCTACAATGAGCAGTTCTTC
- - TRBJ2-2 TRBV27 CASSSGPGQPSSGELFF TGTGCCAGCAGTTCCGGGCCGGGACAACCCTCAAGTGGGGAGCTGTTTTTT
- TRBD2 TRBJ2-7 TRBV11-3 CAGSFRLAGPYEQYF TGTGCCGGCAGCTTTCGGCTAGCGGGGCCCTACGAGCAGTACTTC
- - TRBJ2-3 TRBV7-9 CASSLAGRADTQYF TGTGCCAGCAGCTTAGCGGGCAGAGCAGATACGCAGTATTTT
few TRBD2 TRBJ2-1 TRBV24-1 CATSGASGDNEQFF TGTGCCACCAGTGGGGCTAGCGGAGACAATGAGCAGTTCTTC
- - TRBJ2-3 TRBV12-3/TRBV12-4 CASRLQRMGGPDTQYF TGTGCCAGCAGACTTCAAAGGATGGGGGGCCCAGATACGCAGTATTTT
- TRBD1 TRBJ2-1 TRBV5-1 CASSFRGRFFNEQFF TGCGCCAGCAGCTTCAGGGGGCGCTTCTTTAATGAGCAGTTCTTC
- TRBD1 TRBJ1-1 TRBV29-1 CSVEQGAGEAFF TGCAGCGTTGAACAGGGGGCTGGTGAAGCTTTCTTT
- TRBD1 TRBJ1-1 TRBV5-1 CASSRGAPGGSEAFF TGCGCCAGCAGCCGGGGGGCTCCAGGGGGATCTGAAGCTTTCTTT
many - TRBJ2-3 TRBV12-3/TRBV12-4 CASSPTSSTDTQYF TGTGCCAGCAGCCCTACTAGTAGCACAGATACGCAGTATTTT
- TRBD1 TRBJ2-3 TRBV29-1 CSPLVPDRGPTDTQYF TGCAGCCCTTTGGTCCCCGACAGGGGGCCCACAGATACGCAGTATTTT
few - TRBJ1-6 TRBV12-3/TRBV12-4 CASSLERSSYNSPLHF TGTGCCAGCAGTTTGGAGAGGAGCTCCTATAATTCACCCCTCCACTTT
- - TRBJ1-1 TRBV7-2 CASSLERGYGAFF TGTGCCAGCAGCTTAGAAAGAGGGTACGGAGCTTTCTTT
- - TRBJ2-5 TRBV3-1 CASSHTSWQVWKTQYF TGTGCCAGCAGCCACACCTCGTGGCAGGTATGGAAGACCCAGTACTTC
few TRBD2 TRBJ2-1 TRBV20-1 CSARRLATYNEQFF TGCAGTGCTAGAAGACTAGCCACCTACAATGAGCAGTTCTTC
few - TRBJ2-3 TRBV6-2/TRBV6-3 CASSYYNPGARTDTQYF TGTGCCAGCAGTTACTATAATCCAGGGGCCCGCACAGATACGCAGTATTTT
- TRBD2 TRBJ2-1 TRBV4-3 CASSQGTSGRAHEQFF TGCGCCAGCAGCCAAGGAACTAGCGGGCGGGCCCATGAGCAGTTCTTC
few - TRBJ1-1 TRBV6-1 CASSALIGNTEAFF TGTGCCAGCAGTGCCTTGATAGGGAACACTGAAGCTTTCTTT
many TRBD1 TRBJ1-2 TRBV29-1 CSVDSGGAGYGYTF TGCAGCGTTGACTCAGGGGGCGCCGGCTATGGCTACACCTTC
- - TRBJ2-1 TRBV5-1 CASSWTVGQGQGEQFF TGCGCCAGCAGCTGGACAGTCGGGCAAGGTCAGGGTGAGCAGTTCTTC
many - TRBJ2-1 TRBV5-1 CASSVGALSGEQFF TGCGCCAGCAGCGTAGGAGCGCTTTCGGGTGAGCAGTTCTTC
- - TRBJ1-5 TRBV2 CASSESHQPQHF TGTGCCAGCAGTGAGTCCCATCAGCCCCAGCATTTT
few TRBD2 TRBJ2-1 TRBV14 CASSPPVAGSYNEQFF TGTGCCAGCAGCCCCCCGGTAGCGGGCTCCTACAATGAGCAGTTCTTC
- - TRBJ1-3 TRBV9 CASSLRGPWNTIYF TGTGCCAGCAGCCTACGGGGCCCGTGGAACACCATATATTTT
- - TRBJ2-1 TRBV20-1 CSAHSRVLGYNEQFF TGCAGTGCTCATTCCAGGGTTTTGGGCTACAATGAGCAGTTCTTC